This T cell receptor beta chain was sequenced during a study of shared clonotypes between healthy human individuals (dated by TCRdb to 2019 to 2021). The study in broad terms: The cohort comprised two women and a few men aged 18 to 49 years. The study deeply sequenced blood TCR repertoires of five healthy adults to estimate repertoire size and the extent of clonotype sharing between individuals. To increase sequencing depth and limit assay-specific biases, different laboratories used diverse techniques to prepare libraries and sequence TCR repertoires. Per donor, three plates each were used for CD4 naive and CD4 memory, two for CD8 naive, and one for CD8 memory. Between about 0.94 and 10 billion PBMCs per donor were obtained by leukapheresis.

This clone was picked up one time. Its antigen target is currently unknown. No base-level quality is on record; no much larger clone is a single base apart. Healthy HIV-negative adults with no recently reported acute infections or vaccinations were included as donors. Only Caucasian adults living in Nashville, Tennessee, USA were represented among the donors. CD4+ T cells were enriched by magnetic negative selection, after which naive cells were positively selected on CD45RA and the negative fraction was taken as the memory subset. After blood collection by leukapheresis, PBMCs were isolated using Ficoll-Histopaque density gradient centrifugation and then cryopreserved in the vapor phase of liquid nitrogen. Purity and quantity of every magnetically sorted T cell population were checked by analytical flow cytometry. Genomic DNA was isolated from every sorted fraction and measured by UV absorbance on a Nanodrop 2000c.

TCR CDR3 regions were amplified from genomic DNA by multiplex PCR using the deep immunoSEQ assay. For each cell subset, the extracted genomic DNA was distributed evenly across all wells of several immunoSEQ 96-well plates, and each plate served as one replicate. For sorted subsets, approximately 0.2 ug of genomic DNA, equivalent to about 30,000 T cell genomes, went into each replicate PCR. Purified libraries were measured with a Qubit 3.0 fluorometer, size-checked on a Bioanalyzer 2100, and measured again with the KAPA Library Quantification kit. A separate single-read 150-cycle Illumina NextSeq 550 flow cell was used to sequence each immunoSEQ 96-well plate. In the paper's pipeline: Because only junctional sequences without quality scores were contained in the immunoSEQ output, filtering matching that applied to full-length reads could not be performed. To assign V/J genes and CDR3, sequences were annotated using PyIR, a Python wrapper for IgBLAST v1.9, with IMGT germline references. Reads were filtered out if the reads had weak V/J assignments (E-value above 1e-6), no CDR3, stop codons, out-of-frame junctions, or ambiguous translated residues. A V3J clonotype was defined by an identical inferred V gene, J gene, and CDR3 amino acid sequence. To compute the percentage overlap between repertoires, the number of shared unique clonotypes was divided by the size of the smaller repertoire. Richness of each repertoire was evaluated using RTK rarefaction, the Chao1 estimator, and Recon v2.1 estimates of unobserved clonotypes. For all TCRbeta clonotypes obtained by the gDNA method from a handful of donors, generation probabilities were computed with OLGA. As stored in TCRdb, this immuneACCESS dataset retains in-frame rearrangements with V and J assigned. A fraction of the clones does not appear; measured against another copy, unresolved V genes explain less than half of the discrepancy, and the remainder lacks a known reason. D and trimming come from the DNA, and the V and J calls and clone size come from that table. The sample table shows some 1,400,000 clones, and approximately 96% are seen once. Of the sample, about 1% falls within the top ten clones.

CDR1 and CDR2 are read off the germline V gene as MNHEY and SVGAGI. The CDR3 covers 15 residues, taking in both the cysteine and the phenylalanine. Only the CDR3 DNA is retained, 45 bases long and in frame from the first base. Trimming at the junction amounts to 2 bases on V and 7 bases on J, and the germline ends lie 14 bases apart. Study-wide findings and limitations: Pairwise subsampling indicated that sequencing depth was expected to affect the degree of clonotype sharing among donors. Compared with non-shared clonotypes, the clonotypes found in all four sorted-subset donors had higher generation probabilities. Incomplete sequencing was indicated by rarefaction of sorted-subset datasets, despite the large sequencing depth. Sampling was restricted to blood, and TCR repertoires in tissues likely differ from the TCR repertoires found in blood. Naive subsets generally had larger estimated clonotype richness than memory subsets did. Sharing across several donors was observed for approximately 5% of naive CD4, over 3% of naive CD8, 2% to 2.5% of memory CD4, and about 0.39% of memory CD8 clonotypes. The genetic and exposure-history diversity represented was limited by the small number of donors.

Here the chain combines TRBV6-5 and TRBJ2-2, with no reliable assignment of the D segment. The receptor's source is a man younger than 40 in good health. The sequencing sample was made of naive CD4+ T cells sorted from blood. According to the study, the label for this sample's cell subset or site signals: CD45RA+ positively selected. The CDR3 sequence is CASSYVDPRYGELFF. The nucleotides are TGTGCCAGCAGTTACGTGGACCCTCGGTACGGGGAGCTGTTTTTT.